Each of the 9 T cell receptor beta chains below was sequenced from the same sample in a study of neurological immune-mediated disorders. TCRdb reanalysed the 5' RACE reads using MiXCR and keeps one entry per CDR3 protein. The repertoire holds 50,000 to 70,000 distinct CDR3 sequences, with about 2.5% as singletons. The sequenced sample was PBMCs. The receptors come from a man aged 45 to 65 with multiple sclerosis.

This clonotype was counted many times. V is TRBV6-5 and J is TRBJ2-7; perhaps TRBD1 as D (5 bases). The CDR3 extends over 14 amino acids. The V and J ends lost 8 bases and 6 bases respectively, with 20 bases between them. The V gene's germline CDR1 is MNHEY and CDR2 SVGAGI. The CDR3 loop reads CASASRVGLLEQYF. The CDR3 region has the DNA TGTGCCAGCGCTTCCAGGGTGGGTTTACTCGAGCAGTACTTC.

This sequence joins TRBV18 and TRBJ2-3; TRBD2 matches at 13 bases. The ends lost 3 bases at V and 0 bases at J; junction bases unmatched: 6. The germline V gene has CDR1 KGHSH and CDR2 LQKENI. There are 18 residues in the CDR3. Here the CDR3 DNA reads TGTGCCAGCTCACCCCGGACTAGCGGGGGAATTAGCACAGATACGCAGTATTTT. Amino acids: CASSPRTSGGISTDTQYF.

This clonotype was counted at least ten times. This chain connects TRBV12-3 or TRBV12-4 to TRBJ1-5; 9 bases are a match to TRBD1. Trimming at V came to 1 base and at J to 2 bases, leaving 0 bases not matched to a gene. This CDR3 spans 15 amino acids. The CDR3: CASSLGTGGNQPQHF. As DNA, the CDR3 is TGTGCCAGCAGTTTAGGGACAGGGGGCAATCAGCCCCAGCATTTT.

This clonotype has a handful of counts. The J gene is TRBJ1-4, the V gene TRBV7-6; no firm D call. V lost 5 bases to trimming and J lost 8 bases, with 12 bases between them. Germline CDR1 and CDR2: SGHVS and FNYEAQ. The CDR3 covers 13 residues. The CDR3 DNA reads as TGTGCCAGCAGCGCGATGAGAGGGGAAAAACTGTTTTTT. Protein sequence: CASSAMRGEKLFF.

This clonotype came up many times. This rearrangement joins TRBV7-2 to TRBJ1-6, with TRBD1 matching over 12 bases. CDR1 is SGHTA and CDR2 is FQGNSA in the germline V gene. CDR3 length equals 18 residues. The V segment lost 5 bases and the J segment 6 bases; nucleotides outside the gene matches: 11. DNA for the CDR3: TGTGCCAGCAGCCCCCCGGGACAGGGGGCGTCTGGTAATTCACCCCTCCACTTT. It encodes CASSPPGQGASGNSPLHF. Supplemented by reference TRBV7-2 and TRBJ1-6, the full variable domain reads GAGVSQSPSNKVTEKGKDVELRCDPISGHTALYWYRQSLGQGLEFLIYFQGNSAPDKSGLPSDRFSAERTGGSVSTLTIQRTQQEDSAVYLCASSPPGQGASGNSPLHFGNGTRLTVT.

This clonotype was found many times. V gene TRBV20-1 combines with J gene TRBJ2-2; TRBD2 matches at 9 bases. After removal of 5 bases from V and 1 base from J, the junction contained 2 bases not matched to a gene. The CDR3 length is 14 residues. Germline CDR1 DFQATT, CDR2 SNEGSKA (reference sequence). The CDR3 DNA reads TGCAGTGCTTTTAGCGGGGGGAACACCGGGGAGCTGTTTTTT. Translating gives CSAFSGGNTGELFF.

This clonotype was detected ten times or more. The gene calls are TRBV20-1 and TRBJ1-2, with a tentative D call TRBD1 (6 bases). Germline V CDR1 and CDR2: DFQATT, SNEGSKA (reference sequence). This CDR3 has 12 amino acids. V gave up 5 bases and J gave up 3 bases, with 10 bases separating them. The CDR3 DNA is TGCAGTGCTGAGGGGGGATACTATGGCTACACCTTC. Its translation is CSAEGGYYGYTF.

This clonotype was picked up many times. The chain joins TRBV20-1 to TRBJ2-1; D unresolved. V was cut by 4 bases and J by 0 bases, with 10 bases left in between. CDR3 size: 14 residues. CDR1 is DFQATT and CDR2 is SNEGSKA in the germline V gene (reference sequence). The CDR3 DNA is TGCAGTGCTAAACGGATACTCTCCTACAATGAGCAGTTCTTC. The encoded protein is CSAKRILSYNEQFF.

There are many counts of this clonotype. This chain joins TRBV20-1 and TRBJ2-1; D remains ambiguous. The V and J ends lost 3 bases and 9 bases respectively, with 21 bases between them. Germline assignment: CDR1 DFQATT and CDR2 SNEGSKA (reference sequence). CDR3 length: 15 residues. DNA of the CDR3: TGCAGTGCTAGTCCCCGCCGCCAAGGCTGGGGTGAGCAGTTCTTC. This codes for CSASPRRQGWGEQFF.